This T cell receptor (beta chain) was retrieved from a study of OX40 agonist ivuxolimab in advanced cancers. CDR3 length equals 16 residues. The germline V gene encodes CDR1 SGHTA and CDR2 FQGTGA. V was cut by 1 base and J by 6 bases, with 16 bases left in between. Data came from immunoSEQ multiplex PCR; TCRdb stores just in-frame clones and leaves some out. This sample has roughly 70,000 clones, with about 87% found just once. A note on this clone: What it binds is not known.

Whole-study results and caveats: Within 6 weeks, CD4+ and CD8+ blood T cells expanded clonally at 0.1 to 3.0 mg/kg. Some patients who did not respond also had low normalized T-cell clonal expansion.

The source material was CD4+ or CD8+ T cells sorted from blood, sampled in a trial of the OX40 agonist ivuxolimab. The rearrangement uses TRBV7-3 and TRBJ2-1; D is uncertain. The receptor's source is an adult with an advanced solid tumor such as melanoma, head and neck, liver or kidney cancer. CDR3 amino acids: CASSLIPSRTGNEQFF. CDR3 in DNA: TGTGCCAGCAGCTTAATTCCAAGCCGGACGGGCAATGAGCAGTTCTTC.